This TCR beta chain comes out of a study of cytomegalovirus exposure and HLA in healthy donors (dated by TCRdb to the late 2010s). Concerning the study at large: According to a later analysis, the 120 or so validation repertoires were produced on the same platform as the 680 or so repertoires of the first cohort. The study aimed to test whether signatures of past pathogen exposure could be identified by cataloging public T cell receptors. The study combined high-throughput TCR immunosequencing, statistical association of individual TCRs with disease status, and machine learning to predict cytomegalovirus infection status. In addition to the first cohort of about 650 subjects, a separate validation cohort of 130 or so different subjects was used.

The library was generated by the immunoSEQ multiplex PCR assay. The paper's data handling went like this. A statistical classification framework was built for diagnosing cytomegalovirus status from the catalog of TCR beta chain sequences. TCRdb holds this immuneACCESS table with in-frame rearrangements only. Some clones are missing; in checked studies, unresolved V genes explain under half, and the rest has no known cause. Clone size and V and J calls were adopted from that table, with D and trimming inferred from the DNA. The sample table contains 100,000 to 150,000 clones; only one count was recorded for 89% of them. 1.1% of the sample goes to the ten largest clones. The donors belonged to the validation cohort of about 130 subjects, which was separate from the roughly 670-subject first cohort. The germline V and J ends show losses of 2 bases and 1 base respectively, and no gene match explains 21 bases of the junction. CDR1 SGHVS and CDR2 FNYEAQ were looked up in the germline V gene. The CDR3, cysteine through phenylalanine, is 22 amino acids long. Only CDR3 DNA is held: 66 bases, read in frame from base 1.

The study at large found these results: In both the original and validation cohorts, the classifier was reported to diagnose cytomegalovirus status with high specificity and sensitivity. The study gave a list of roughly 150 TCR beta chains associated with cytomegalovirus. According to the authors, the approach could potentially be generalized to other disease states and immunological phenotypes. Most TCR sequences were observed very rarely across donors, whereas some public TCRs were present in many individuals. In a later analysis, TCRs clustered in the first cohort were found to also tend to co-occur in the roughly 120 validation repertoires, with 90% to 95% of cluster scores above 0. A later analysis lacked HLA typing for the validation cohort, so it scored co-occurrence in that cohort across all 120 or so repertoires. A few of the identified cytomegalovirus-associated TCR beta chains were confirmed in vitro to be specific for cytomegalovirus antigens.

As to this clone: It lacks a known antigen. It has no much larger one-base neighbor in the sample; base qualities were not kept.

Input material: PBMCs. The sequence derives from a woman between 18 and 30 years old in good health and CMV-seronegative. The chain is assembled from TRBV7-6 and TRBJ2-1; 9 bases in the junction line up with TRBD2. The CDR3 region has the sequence CASSLHHPSGEKEIWSYNEQFF. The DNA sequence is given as TGTGCCAGCAGCTTACATCATCCTAGCGGGGAGAAGGAGATCTGGTCCTACAATGAGCAGTTCTTC.